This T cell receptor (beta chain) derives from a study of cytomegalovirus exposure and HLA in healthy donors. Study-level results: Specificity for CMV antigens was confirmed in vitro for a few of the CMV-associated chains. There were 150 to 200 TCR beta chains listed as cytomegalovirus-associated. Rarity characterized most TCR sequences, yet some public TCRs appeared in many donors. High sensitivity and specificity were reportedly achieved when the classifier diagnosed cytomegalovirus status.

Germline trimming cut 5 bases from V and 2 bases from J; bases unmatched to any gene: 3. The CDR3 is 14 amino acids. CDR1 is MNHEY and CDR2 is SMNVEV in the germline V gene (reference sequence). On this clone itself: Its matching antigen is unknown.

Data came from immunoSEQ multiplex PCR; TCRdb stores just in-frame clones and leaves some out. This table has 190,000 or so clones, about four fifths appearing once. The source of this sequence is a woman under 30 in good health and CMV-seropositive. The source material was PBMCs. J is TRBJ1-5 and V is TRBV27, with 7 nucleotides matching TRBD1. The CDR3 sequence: CASSDRVGNQPQHF. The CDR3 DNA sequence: TGTGCCAGCAGTGACAGGGTTGGCAATCAGCCCCAGCATTTT.